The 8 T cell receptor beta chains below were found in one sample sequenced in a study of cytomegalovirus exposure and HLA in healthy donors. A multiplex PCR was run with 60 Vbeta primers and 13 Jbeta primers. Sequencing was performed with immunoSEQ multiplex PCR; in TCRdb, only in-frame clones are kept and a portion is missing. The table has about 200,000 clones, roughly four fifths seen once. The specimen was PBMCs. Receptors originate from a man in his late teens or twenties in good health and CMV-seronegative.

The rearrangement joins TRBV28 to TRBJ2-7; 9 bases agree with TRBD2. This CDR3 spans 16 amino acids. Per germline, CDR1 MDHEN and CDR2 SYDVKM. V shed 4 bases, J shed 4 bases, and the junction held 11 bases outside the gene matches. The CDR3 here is CASSSPLAGAFYEQYF. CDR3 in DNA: TGTGCCAGCAGTTCCCCCTTAGCGGGAGCATTTTACGAGCAGTACTTC. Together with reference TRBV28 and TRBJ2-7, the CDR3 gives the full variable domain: DVKVTQSSRYLVKRTGEKVFLECVQDMDHENMFWYRQDPGLGLRLIYFSYDVKMKEKGDIPEGYSVSREKKERFSLILESASTNQTSMYLCASSSPLAGAFYEQYFGPGTRLTVT.

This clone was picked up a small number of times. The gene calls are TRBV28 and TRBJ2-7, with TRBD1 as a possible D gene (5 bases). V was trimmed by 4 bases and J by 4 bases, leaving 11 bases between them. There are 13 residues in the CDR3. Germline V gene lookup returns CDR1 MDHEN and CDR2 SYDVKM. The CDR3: CASSSLTEYEQYF. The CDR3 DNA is TGTGCCAGCAGTTCCTTGACAGAATACGAGCAGTACTTC.

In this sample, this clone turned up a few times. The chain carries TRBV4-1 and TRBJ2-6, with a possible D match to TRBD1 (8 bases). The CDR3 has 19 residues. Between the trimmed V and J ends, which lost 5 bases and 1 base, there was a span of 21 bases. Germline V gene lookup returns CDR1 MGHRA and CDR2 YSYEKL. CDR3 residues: CASSYRGGRDDSGANVLTF. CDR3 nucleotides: TGCGCCAGCAGCTACAGGGGGGGACGGGACGATTCTGGGGCCAACGTCCTGACTTTC.

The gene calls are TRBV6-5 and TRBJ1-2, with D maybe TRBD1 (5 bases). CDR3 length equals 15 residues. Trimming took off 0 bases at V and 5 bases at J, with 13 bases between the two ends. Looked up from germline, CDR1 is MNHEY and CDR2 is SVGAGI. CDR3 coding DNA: TGTGCCAGCAGTTACTCGAGGGAGGGGTGGTATGGCTACACCTTC. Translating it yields CASSYSREGWYGYTF.

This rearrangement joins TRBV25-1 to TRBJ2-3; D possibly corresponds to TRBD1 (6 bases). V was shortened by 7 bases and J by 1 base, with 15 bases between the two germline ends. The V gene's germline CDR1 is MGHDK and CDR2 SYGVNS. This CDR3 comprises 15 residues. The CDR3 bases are TGTGCCAGCACAGGGGTTACGAAGGGCACAGATACGCAGTATTTT. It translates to CASTGVTKGTDTQYF.

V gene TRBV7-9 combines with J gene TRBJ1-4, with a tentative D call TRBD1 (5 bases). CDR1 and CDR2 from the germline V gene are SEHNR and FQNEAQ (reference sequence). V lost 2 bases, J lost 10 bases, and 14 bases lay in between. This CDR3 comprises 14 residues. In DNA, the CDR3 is TGTGCCAGCAGCTTACAGGGCAGCTCCCCAAAACTGTTTTTT. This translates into CASSLQGSSPKLFF.

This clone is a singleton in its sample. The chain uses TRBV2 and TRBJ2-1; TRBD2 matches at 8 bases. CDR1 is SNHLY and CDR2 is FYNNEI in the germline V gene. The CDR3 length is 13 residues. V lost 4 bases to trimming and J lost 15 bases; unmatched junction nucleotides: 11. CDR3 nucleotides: TGTGCCAGCAGTGCTCGGAGAGCGGGAGATAGGTTCTTC. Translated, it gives CASSARRAGDRFF.

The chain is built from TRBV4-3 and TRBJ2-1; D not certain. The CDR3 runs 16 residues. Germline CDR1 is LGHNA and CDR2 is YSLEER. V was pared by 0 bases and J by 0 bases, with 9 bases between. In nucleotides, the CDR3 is TGCGCCAGCAGCCAAGACCGGTGGAGCTCCTACAATGAGCAGTTCTTC. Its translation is CASSQDRWSSYNEQFF.